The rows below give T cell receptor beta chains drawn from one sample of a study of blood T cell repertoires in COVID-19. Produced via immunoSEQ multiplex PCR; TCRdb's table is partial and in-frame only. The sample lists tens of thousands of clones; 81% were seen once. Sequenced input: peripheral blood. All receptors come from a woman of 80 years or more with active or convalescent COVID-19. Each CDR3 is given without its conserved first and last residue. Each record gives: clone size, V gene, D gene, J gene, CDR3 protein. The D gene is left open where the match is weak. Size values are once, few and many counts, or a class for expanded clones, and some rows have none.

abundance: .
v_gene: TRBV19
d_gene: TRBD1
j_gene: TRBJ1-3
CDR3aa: ASSIRGAISGNTIY

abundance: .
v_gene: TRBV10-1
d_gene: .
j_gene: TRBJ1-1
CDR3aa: ASSVELNTEAF

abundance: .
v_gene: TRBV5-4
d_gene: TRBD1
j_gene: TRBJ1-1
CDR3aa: ASSGTGRWDTEAF

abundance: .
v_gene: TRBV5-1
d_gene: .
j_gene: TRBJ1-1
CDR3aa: ASSFTRDTEAF

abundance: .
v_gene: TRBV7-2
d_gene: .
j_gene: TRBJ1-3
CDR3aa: ASSLARGVSGNTIY

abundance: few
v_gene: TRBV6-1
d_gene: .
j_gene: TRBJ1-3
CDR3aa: ASSEAHGGSSGNTIY

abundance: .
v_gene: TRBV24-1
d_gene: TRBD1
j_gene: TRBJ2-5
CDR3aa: ATSANLGQGQETQY

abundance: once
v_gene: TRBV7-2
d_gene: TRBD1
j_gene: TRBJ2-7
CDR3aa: ASSGSGTALEQY

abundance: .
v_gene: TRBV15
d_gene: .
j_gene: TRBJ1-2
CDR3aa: ATSLRDMNGYT

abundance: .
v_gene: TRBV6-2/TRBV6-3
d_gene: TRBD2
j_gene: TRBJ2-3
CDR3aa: ASSDPALAGGTTDTQY

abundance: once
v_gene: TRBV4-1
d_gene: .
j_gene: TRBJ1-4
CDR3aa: ASSQVQGGNEKLF

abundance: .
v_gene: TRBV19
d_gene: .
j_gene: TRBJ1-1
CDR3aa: ASSISQVNGAF

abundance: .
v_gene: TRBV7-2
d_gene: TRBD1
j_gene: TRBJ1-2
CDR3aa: ASSLEGWHRGPYNGYT

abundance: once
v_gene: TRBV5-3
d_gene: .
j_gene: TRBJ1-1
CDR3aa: ARRLDRNTEAF

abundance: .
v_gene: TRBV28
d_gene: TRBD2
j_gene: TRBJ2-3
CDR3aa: ASGLSGGGTDTQY

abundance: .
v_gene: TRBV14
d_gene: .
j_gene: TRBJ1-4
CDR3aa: ASSPGFREKLF

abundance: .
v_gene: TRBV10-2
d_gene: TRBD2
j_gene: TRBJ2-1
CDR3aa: ASSPSGSYNEQF

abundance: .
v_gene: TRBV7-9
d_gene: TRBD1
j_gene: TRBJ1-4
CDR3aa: ASSPHLKRGGPNEKLF

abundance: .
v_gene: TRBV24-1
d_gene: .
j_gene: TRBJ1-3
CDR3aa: ATSTTVGNTIY

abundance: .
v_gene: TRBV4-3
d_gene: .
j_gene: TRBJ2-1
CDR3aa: ASSQDPPLSSSYNEQF

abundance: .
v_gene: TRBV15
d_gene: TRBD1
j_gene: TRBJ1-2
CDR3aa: ATSRGGQNYGYT

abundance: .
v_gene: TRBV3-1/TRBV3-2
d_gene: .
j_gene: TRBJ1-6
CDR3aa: ASSQVGGSSPLH

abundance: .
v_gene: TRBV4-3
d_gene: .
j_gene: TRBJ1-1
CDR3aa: ASSQDRNTEAF

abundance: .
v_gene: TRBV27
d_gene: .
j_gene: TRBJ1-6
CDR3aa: ASSKGARNSPLH

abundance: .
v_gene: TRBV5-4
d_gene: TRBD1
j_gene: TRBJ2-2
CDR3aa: ASSPTGWGTGELF

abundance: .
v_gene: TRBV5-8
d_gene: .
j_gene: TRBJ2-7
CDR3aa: ASSLDGRASYEQY

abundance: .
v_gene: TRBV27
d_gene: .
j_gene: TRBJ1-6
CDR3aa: ATSSMSSYNSPLH

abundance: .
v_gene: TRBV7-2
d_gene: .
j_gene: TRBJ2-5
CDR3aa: ASSENRVPGMETQY

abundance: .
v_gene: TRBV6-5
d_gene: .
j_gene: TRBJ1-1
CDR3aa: ATHRTGSLNTEAF

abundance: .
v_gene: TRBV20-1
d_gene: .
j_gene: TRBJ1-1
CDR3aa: SAREMTEAF

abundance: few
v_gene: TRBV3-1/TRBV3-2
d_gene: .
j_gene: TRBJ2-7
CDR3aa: ASSSTGVLLSYEQY

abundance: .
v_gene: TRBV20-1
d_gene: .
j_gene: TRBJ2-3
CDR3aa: SELLKDTQY

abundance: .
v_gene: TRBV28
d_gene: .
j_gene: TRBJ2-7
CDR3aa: ASREMTVSYEQY

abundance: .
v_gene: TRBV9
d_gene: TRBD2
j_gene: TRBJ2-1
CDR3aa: ASSVVAGAYNEQF

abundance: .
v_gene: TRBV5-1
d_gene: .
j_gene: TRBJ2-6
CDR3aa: ASSGTRDTPGANVLT

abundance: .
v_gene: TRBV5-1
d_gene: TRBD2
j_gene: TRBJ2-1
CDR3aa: ASSQNVAGGSYNEQF

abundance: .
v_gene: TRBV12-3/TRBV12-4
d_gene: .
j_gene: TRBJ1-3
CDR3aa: ASSLLNTIY

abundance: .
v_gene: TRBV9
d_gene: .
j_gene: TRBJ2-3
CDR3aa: ASSVWGRSTDTQY

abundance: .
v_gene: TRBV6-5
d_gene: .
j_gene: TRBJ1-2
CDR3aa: ASSYRAAGGYT

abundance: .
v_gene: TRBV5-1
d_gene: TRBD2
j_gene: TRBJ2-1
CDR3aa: ASSLATSGGASEQF

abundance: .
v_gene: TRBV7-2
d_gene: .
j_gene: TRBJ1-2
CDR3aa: ASSSSTSNYGYT

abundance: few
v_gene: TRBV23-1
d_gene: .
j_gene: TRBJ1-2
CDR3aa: ASSQSRGNHGYT